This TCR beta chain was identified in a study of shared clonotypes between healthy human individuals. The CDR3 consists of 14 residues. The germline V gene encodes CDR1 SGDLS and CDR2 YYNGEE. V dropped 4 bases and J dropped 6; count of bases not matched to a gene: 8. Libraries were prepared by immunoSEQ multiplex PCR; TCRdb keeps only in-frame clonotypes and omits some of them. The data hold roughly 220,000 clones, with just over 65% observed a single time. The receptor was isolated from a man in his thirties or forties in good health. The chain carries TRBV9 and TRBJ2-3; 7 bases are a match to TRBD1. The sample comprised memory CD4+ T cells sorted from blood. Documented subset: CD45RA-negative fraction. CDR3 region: CASSSRTGLDTQYF. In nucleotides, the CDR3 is TGTGCCAGCAGCTCTCGGACAGGCTTGGATACGCAGTATTTT.